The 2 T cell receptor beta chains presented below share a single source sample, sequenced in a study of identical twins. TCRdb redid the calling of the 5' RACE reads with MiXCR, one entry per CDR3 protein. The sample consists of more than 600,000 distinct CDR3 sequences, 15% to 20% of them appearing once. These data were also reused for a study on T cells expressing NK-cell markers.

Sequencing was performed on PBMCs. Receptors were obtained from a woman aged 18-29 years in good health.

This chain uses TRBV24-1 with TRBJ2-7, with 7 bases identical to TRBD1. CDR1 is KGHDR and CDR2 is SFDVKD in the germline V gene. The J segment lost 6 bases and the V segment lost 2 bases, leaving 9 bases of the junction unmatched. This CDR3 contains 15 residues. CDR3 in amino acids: CATSDSRQGEGEQYF. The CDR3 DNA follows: TGTGCCACCAGTGATTCTCGACAGGGAGAGGGCGAGCAGTACTTC.

CDR3 sequence: CASSRQTGRIYNEQFF. CDR3 nucleotide sequence: TGTGCCAGCAGCCGTCAGACAGGGCGGATCTACAATGAGCAGTTCTTC. The V and J genes are TRBV7-2 and TRBJ2-1; 7 nucleotides align to TRBD1. This CDR3 is built from 16 residues. CDR1 and CDR2 from the germline V gene are SGHTA and FQGNSA. Losses at the gene ends were 5 bases for V and 3 bases for J; bases not matched to a gene: 10.